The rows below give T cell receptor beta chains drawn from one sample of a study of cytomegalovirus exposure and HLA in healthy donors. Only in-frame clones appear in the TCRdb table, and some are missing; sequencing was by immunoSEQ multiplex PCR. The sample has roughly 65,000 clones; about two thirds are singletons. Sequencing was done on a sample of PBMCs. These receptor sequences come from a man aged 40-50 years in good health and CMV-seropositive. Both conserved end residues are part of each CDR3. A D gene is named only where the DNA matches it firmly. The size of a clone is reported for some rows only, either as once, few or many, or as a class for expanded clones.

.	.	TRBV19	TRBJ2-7	CASSIDRDYEQYF	TGTGCCAGTAGTATAGATCGAGATTACGAGCAGTACTTC
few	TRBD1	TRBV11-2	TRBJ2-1	CASSLWGRGQGNEQFF	TGTGCCAGCAGCTTATGGGGCAGGGGGCAGGGGAATGAGCAGTTCTTC
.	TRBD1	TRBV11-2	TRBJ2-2	CASSRTGRSGELFF	TGTGCCAGCAGCAGGACAGGAAGGTCCGGGGAGCTGTTTTTT
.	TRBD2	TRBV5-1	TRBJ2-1	CASSLGASGYDEQFF	TGCGCCAGCAGCTTGGGGGCTAGCGGGTACGATGAGCAGTTCTTC
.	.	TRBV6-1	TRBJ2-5	CASSELQETQYF	TGTGCCAGCAGTGAACTGCAAGAGACCCAGTACTTC
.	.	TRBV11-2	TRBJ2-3	CASSLGVGGPGDTQYF	TGTGCCAGCAGCTTAGGTGTGGGGGGGCCAGGAGATACGCAGTATTTT
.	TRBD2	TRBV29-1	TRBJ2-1	CSARLAGSSYNEQFF	TGCAGCGCTCGACTAGCGGGGAGCTCCTACAATGAGCAGTTCTTC
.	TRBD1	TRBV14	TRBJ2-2	CASSQRQGYYTGELFF	TGTGCCAGCAGCCAACGACAGGGGTATTACACCGGGGAGCTGTTTTTT
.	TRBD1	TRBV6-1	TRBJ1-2	CASSAQGAGGYTF	TGTGCCAGCAGCGCACAGGGGGCGGGTGGCTACACCTTC
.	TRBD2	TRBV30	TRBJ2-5	CAWSLAGALQTQYF	TGTGCCTGGAGTCTAGCGGGAGCCCTTCAGACCCAGTACTTC
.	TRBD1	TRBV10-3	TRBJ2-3	CAISETGQDTDTQYF	TGTGCCATCAGTGAGACTGGACAGGACACAGATACGCAGTATTTT
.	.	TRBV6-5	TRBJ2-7	CASSPSLSGGQYF	TGTGCCAGCAGTCCCTCCTTAAGTGGAGGCCAGTACTTC
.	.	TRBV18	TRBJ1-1	CASSPGGNTEAFF	TGTGCCAGCTCACCCGGCGGGAACACTGAAGCTTTCTTT
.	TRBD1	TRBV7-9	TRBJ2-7	CASSPQGFSYEQYF	TGTGCCAGCAGCCCACAGGGGTTTTCCTACGAGCAGTACTTC
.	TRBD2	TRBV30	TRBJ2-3	CAWRVGPSGSRHTQYF	TGTGCCTGGAGAGTTGGCCCTAGCGGGAGTCGACATACGCAGTATTTT
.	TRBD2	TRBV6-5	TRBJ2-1	CASSHRLAGGEQFF	TGTGCCAGCAGTCACAGACTAGCGGGAGGGGAGCAGTTCTTC
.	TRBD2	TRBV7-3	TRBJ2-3	CASSRAGPTDTQYF	TGTGCCAGCAGCAGAGCGGGACCCACAGATACGCAGTATTTT
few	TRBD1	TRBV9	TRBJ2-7	CASSEGAAYEQYF	TGTGCCAGCAGCGAGGGGGCGGCGTACGAGCAGTACTTC
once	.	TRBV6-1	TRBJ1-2	CASSESGQRGYTF	TGTGCCAGCAGTGAAAGCGGCCAAAGAGGCTACACCTTC
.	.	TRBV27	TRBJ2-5	CASSSVGRREKETQYF	TGTGCCAGCAGTAGCGTTGGTAGACGGGAGAAAGAGACCCAGTACTTC
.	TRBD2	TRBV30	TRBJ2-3	CAWSVILAVPDTQYF	TGTGCCTGGAGTGTCATACTAGCGGTCCCAGATACGCAGTATTTT
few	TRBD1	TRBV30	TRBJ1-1	CACRQGRVNTEAFF	TGTGCCTGTCGACAGGGAAGGGTGAACACTGAAGCTTTCTTT
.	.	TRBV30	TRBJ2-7	CAWSDWNRSYEQYF	TGTGCCTGGAGTGACTGGAACAGGTCCTACGAGCAGTACTTC
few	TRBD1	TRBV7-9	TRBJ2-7	CASSHGTGGLTVYEQYF	TGTGCCAGCAGCCACGGGACAGGGGGCTTGACTGTCTACGAGCAGTACTTC
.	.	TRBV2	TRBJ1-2	CASSDEGRGYGYTF	TGTGCCAGCAGTGATGAAGGCAGGGGCTATGGCTACACCTTC
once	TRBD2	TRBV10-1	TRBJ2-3	CASRTGLAGWLHGDTQYF	TGCGCCAGCAGAACCGGACTAGCGGGGTGGCTGCACGGAGATACGCAGTATTTT
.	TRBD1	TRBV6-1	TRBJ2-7	CASTGQGIRYEQYF	TGTGCCAGCACCGGACAGGGGATCAGGTACGAGCAGTACTTC
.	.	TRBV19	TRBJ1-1	CASSTGAGEAFF	TGTGCCAGTAGTACCGGAGCGGGTGAAGCTTTCTTT
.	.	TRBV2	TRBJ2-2	CASRLQETGELFF	TGTGCCAGCAGACTACAGGAAACCGGGGAGCTGTTTTTT
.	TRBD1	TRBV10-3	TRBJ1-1	CASSPGLGGEYFF	TGTGCCTCAAGTCCCGGCCTAGGGGGCGAATATTTCTTT
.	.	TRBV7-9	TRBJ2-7	CASSPVQGSDEQYF	TGTGCCAGCAGCCCCGTCCAGGGATCGGACGAGCAGTACTTC
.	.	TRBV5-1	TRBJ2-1	CASSFGGNEQFF	TGCGCCAGCAGCTTCGGGGGAAATGAGCAGTTCTTC
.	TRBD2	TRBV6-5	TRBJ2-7	CASSLAGGINYEQYF	TGTGCCAGCAGCTTAGCGGGAGGGATAAACTACGAGCAGTACTTC
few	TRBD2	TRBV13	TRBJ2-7	CASSFEVGGGEQYF	TGTGCCAGCAGCTTCGAGGTGGGGGGGGGCGAGCAGTACTTC
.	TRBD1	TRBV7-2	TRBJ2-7	CASSLRGDSNYEQYF	TGTGCCAGCAGCTTGAGAGGGGACAGCAACTACGAGCAGTACTTC
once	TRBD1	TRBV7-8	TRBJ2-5	CASSPGTEYQETQYF	TGTGCCAGCAGCCCCGGGACAGAGTACCAAGAGACCCAGTACTTC
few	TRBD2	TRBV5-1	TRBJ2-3	CASSLDGTRFDTQYF	TGCGCCAGCAGCTTGGACGGGACTAGATTCGATACGCAGTATTTT
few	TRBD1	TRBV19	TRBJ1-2	CASSKRPGQGPHYGYTF	TGTGCCAGTAGTAAGAGGCCGGGACAGGGGCCGCACTATGGCTACACCTTC
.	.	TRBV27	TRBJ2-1	CASSFRTSSYNEQFF	TGTGCCAGCAGTTTTCGTACAAGCTCCTACAATGAGCAGTTCTTC
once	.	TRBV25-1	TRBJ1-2	CASSTYGAGREGYTF	TGTGCCAGCAGCACATATGGGGCAGGCAGGGAAGGCTACACCTTC
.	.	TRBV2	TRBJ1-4	CASRVRLGEKLFF	TGTGCCAGCAGGGTACGACTTGGGGAAAAACTGTTTTTT
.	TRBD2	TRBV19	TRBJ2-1	CASSITSGVYNEQFF	TGTGCCAGTAGTATAACTAGCGGGGTATACAATGAGCAGTTCTTC
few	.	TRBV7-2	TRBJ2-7	CASSLIWGGYEQYF	TGTGCCAGCAGCTTAATTTGGGGAGGCTACGAGCAGTACTTC
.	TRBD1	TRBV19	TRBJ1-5	CASSQGQVRPQHF	TGTGCCAGTAGCCAGGGACAGGTGAGACCCCAGCATTTT
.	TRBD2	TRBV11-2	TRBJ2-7	CASSPGLAGPISYEQYF	TGTGCCAGCAGCCCGGGACTAGCGGGCCCAATCTCCTACGAGCAGTACTTC
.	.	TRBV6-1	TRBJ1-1	CATAPLDKNTEAFF	TGTGCCACCGCTCCCTTGGACAAGAACACTGAAGCTTTCTTT
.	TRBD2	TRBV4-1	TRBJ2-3	CASSQGLAGVTDTQYF	TGCGCCAGCAGCCAAGGACTAGCGGGGGTCACAGATACGCAGTATTTT
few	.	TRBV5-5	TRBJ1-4	CASSLAVQGFDEKLFF	TGTGCCAGCAGCTTGGCCGTGCAGGGTTTTGATGAAAAACTGTTTTTT
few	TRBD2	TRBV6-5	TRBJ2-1	CASSYGLAGTNEQFF	TGTGCCAGCAGTTATGGGCTAGCGGGGACGAATGAGCAGTTCTTC
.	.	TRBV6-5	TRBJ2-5	CASIDNAGPETQYF	TGTGCCAGCATTGATAACGCAGGTCCAGAGACCCAGTACTTC
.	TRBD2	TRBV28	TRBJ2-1	CASSFLAGGRYNEQFF	TGTGCCAGCAGTTTTTTGGCGGGAGGGAGGTACAATGAGCAGTTCTTC
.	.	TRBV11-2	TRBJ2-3	CASSYGYGGGADTQYF	TGTGCCAGCAGCTACGGGTATGGTGGGGGGGCTGATACGCAGTATTTT
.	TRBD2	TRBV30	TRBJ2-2	CAWRGRGDGELFF	TGTGCCTGGAGGGGGAGGGGTGACGGGGAGCTGTTTTTT
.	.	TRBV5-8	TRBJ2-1	CASSLPNSYNEQFF	TGTGCCAGCAGCTTGCCCAATTCCTACAATGAGCAGTTCTTC